This is a list of T cell receptor beta chains from one sample in a study of blood T cell repertoires in COVID-19. Sequencing was performed with immunoSEQ multiplex PCR; in TCRdb, only in-frame clones are kept and a portion is missing. The table has 85,000 to 130,000 clones, about nine tenths seen once. The source material was peripheral blood. All receptors derive from a man in his fifties or sixties with acute or convalescent COVID-19. Both conserved end residues are part of each CDR3. A D gene is named only where the DNA matches it firmly. Clone sizes are given selectively: once, few, many, or a class where the clone is expanded.

J: TRBJ1-2; D: NA; size: NA; V: TRBV25-1; DNA: TGTGCCAGCAGTGAATTGTCGGACTATGGCTACACCTTC; CDR3: CASSELSDYGYTF
J: TRBJ2-1; D: NA; size: NA; V: TRBV3-1/TRBV3-2; DNA: TGTGCCAGCAGCCAAGATCTTCCAGCGGCATCCTACAATGAGCAGTTCTTC; CDR3: CASSQDLPAASYNEQFF
J: TRBJ1-6; D: NA; size: NA; V: TRBV13; DNA: TGTGCCAGCAGCTTATCGCCGGGGGTTAGTTCACCCCTCCACTTT; CDR3: CASSLSPGVSSPLHF
J: TRBJ1-1; D: NA; size: NA; V: TRBV25-1; DNA: TGTGCCAGCTCCTCTTCTTTTGAGTACACTGAAGCTTTCTTT; CDR3: CASSSSFEYTEAFF
J: TRBJ1-2; D: TRBD1; size: NA; V: TRBV3-1/TRBV3-2; DNA: TGTGCCAGCAGCCAAGGGGTGCAGGGGGAGCGTGGCTACACCTTC; CDR3: CASSQGVQGERGYTF
J: TRBJ2-5; D: TRBD2; size: NA; V: TRBV5-4; DNA: TGTGCCTTCCATAGCGGGAGGCGCAAAGGCCAAGAGACCCAGTACTTC; CDR3: CAFHSGRRKGQETQYF
J: TRBJ2-7; D: TRBD1; size: NA; V: TRBV29-1; DNA: TGCAGCGTTGACAAGGGGGCAGGCAACGAGCAGTACTTC; CDR3: CSVDKGAGNEQYF
J: TRBJ1-2; D: TRBD1; size: NA; V: TRBV20-1; DNA: TGCAGTGCTTCGGGACAGGAGACCGCCTTC; CDR3: CSASGQETAF
J: TRBJ2-7; D: NA; size: NA; V: TRBV3-1/TRBV3-2; DNA: TGTGCCAGCAGCCAACTGAGAGGAACCTACGAGCAGTACTTC; CDR3: CASSQLRGTYEQYF
J: TRBJ1-3; D: NA; size: NA; V: TRBV7-2; DNA: TGTGCCAGCAGCTTAGCGCGGGAGGGAACTGGAAACACCATATATTTT; CDR3: CASSLAREGTGNTIYF
J: TRBJ1-3; D: NA; size: NA; V: TRBV5-6; DNA: TGTGCCAGCAGCTTGGGGCCCTCGTCCTCTGGAAACACCATATATTTT; CDR3: CASSLGPSSSGNTIYF
J: TRBJ2-2; D: NA; size: NA; V: TRBV6-1; DNA: TGTGCCAGCAGTGATGGACTCTTGACCGGGGAGCTGTTTTTT; CDR3: CASSDGLLTGELFF
J: TRBJ2-1; D: NA; size: once; V: TRBV29-1; DNA: TGCAGCGTTGTCAGGTCCACGCGGCAGTTCTTC; CDR3: CSVVRSTRQFF
J: TRBJ1-2; D: NA; size: NA; V: TRBV3-1/TRBV3-2; DNA: TGTGCCAGCAGCGGCCAGGGTAACTATGGCTACACCTTC; CDR3: CASSGQGNYGYTF
J: TRBJ1-4; D: NA; size: NA; V: TRBV11-2; DNA: TGTGCCAGCAGCTTCGCGGGGACTAATGAAAAACTGTTTTTT; CDR3: CASSFAGTNEKLFF
J: TRBJ2-1; D: NA; size: NA; V: TRBV12-3/TRBV12-4; DNA: TGTGCCAGCTGGCGAGGCCCCAATGAGCAGTTCTTC; CDR3: CASWRGPNEQFF
J: TRBJ1-1; D: NA; size: NA; V: TRBV11-3; DNA: TGTGCCAGCAGCTCCCAGGGGTTGGTTGAAGCTTTCTTT; CDR3: CASSSQGLVEAFF
J: TRBJ1-1; D: NA; size: NA; V: TRBV5-4; DNA: TGTGCCAGCAGCTTCTTGAACACTGAAGCTTTCTTT; CDR3: CASSFLNTEAFF
J: TRBJ1-6; D: NA; size: NA; V: TRBV19; DNA: TGTGCCAGTAAAAAGGGCTCCGGGGATTATAATTCACCCCTCCACTTT; CDR3: CASKKGSGDYNSPLHF
J: TRBJ2-7; D: TRBD2; size: NA; V: TRBV19; DNA: TGTGCCAGTAGTATTGTTGGACTAGCTACAAGGTCCTACGAGCAGTACTTC; CDR3: CASSIVGLATRSYEQYF
J: TRBJ1-1; D: TRBD1; size: NA; V: TRBV18; DNA: TGTGCCAGCTCTCGGGGGACAGTCTCGAACACTGAAGCTTTCTTT; CDR3: CASSRGTVSNTEAFF
J: TRBJ2-7; D: TRBD2; size: few; V: TRBV4-1; DNA: TGCGCCAGCAGCCAAAGCCTAGCGGCCCTCAACGAGCAGTACTTC; CDR3: CASSQSLAALNEQYF
J: TRBJ2-5; D: TRBD2; size: once; V: TRBV3-1/TRBV3-2; DNA: TGTGCCAGCAGCCAAGATTTGGCGGGAGGCGGGGAGACCCAGTACTTC; CDR3: CASSQDLAGGGETQYF
J: TRBJ2-5; D: NA; size: NA; V: TRBV2; DNA: TGTGCCAGCACCTACGAAGAGACCCAGTACTTC; CDR3: CASTYEETQYF
J: TRBJ1-3; D: NA; size: NA; V: TRBV18; DNA: TGTGCCAGCTCACCAAAGTGGGGGCAGGCGGGAAACACCATATATTTT; CDR3: CASSPKWGQAGNTIYF